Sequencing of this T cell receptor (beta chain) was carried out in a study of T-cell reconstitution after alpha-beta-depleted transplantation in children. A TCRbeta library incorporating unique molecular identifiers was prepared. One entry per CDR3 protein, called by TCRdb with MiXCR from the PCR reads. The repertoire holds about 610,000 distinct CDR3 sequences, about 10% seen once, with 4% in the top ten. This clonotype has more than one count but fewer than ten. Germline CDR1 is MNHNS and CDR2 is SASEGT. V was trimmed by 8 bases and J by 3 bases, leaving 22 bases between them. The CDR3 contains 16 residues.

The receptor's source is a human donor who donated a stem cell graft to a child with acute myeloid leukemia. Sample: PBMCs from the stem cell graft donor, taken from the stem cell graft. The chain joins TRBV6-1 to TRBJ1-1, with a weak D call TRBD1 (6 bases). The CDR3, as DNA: TGTGCCAGCGGGGGGCAAAGGGGACAAACCGACACTGAAGCTTTCTTT. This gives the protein CASGGQRGQTDTEAFF.